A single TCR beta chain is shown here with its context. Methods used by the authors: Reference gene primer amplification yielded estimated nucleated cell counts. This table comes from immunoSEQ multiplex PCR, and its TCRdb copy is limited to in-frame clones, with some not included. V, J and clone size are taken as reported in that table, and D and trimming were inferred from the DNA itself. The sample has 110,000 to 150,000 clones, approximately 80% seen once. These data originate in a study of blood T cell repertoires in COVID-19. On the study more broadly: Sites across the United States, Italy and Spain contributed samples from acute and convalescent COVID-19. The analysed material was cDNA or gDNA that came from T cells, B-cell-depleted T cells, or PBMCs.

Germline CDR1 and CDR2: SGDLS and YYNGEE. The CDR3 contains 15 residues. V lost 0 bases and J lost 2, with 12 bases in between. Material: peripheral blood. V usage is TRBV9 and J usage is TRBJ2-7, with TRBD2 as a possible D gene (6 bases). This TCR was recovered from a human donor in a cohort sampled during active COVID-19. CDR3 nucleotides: TGTGCCAGCAGCGTAGGACTAGAGGATGCCTACGAGCAGTACTTC. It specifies CASSVGLEDAYEQYF. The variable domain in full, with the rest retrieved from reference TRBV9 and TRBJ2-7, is DSGVTQTPKHLITATGQRVTLRCSPRSGDLSVYWYQQSLDQGLQFLIQYYNGEERAKGNILERFSAQQFPDLHSELNLSSLELGDSALYFCASSVGLEDAYEQYFGPGTRLTVT.